Here is one T cell receptor (beta chain) with its context. Methods used by the authors: Reference gene primer amplification yielded estimated nucleated cell counts. The data were produced by immunoSEQ multiplex PCR, yet TCRdb's version contains in-frame clones alone and is incomplete. V, J and clone size are taken as reported in that table, and D and trimming were inferred from the DNA itself. The data show 450,000 to 500,000 clones, approximately 85% seen once. V shed 4 bases, J shed 0 bases, and the junction held 8 bases outside the gene matches. This CDR3 has 18 residues. Germline CDR1 reads LGHNA; CDR2 reads YNFKEQ. The sample is drawn from a study of blood T cell repertoires in COVID-19. Turning to the study itself: Samples representing acute and convalescent COVID-19 were sourced from the United States, Italy and Spain. The analysed material was cDNA or gDNA that came from T cells, B-cell-depleted T cells, or PBMCs.

The rearrangement links TRBV4-2 to TRBJ2-3, with TRBD2 matching over 12 bases. The sample was peripheral blood. The source of this sequence is a human donor in a cohort sampled during active COVID-19. CDR3 amino acids: CASSRRGGTSGSTDTQYF. Written as DNA, the CDR3 is TGTGCCAGCAGCCGACGCGGGGGGACTAGCGGGAGCACAGATACGCAGTATTTT.